The 13 T cell receptor beta chains below come from one sample, sequenced in a study of OX40 agonist ivuxolimab in advanced cancers. The assay was immunoSEQ multiplex PCR, and TCRdb's table has in-frame clones only and misses some. The sample holds under 70,000 clones, approximately 84% seen once. The material sequenced was CD4+ or CD8+ T cells sorted from blood, taken in a trial of the OX40 agonist ivuxolimab. The receptor source for this set is an adult with an advanced solid tumor such as melanoma, head and neck, liver or kidney cancer.

The chain combines TRBV6-4 with TRBJ2-2; 8 bases line up with TRBD2. CDR1 is MRHNA, CDR2 SNTAGT, per germline. The CDR3 loop spans 15 amino acids. V shed 6 bases, J shed 4 bases, and the junction held 7 bases outside the gene matches. CDR3 sequence: CASSAAGGGTGELFF. CDR3 coding DNA: TGTGCCAGCAGCGCCGCGGGGGGTGGCACCGGGGAGCTGTTTTTT.

The V gene is TRBV6-1, the J gene TRBJ1-2; D gene uncertain. The V end was cut by 2 bases, the J end by 3 bases, with 10 bases between. CDR1 and CDR2 (germline): MNHNS, SASEGT. The CDR3 covers 14 residues. The CDR3 loop reads CASSEPWSHYGYTF. In DNA, the CDR3 is TGTGCCAGCAGTGAACCATGGTCTCACTATGGCTACACCTTC.

The table lists this clone with a count of one. This likely came from a read error, as a far larger clone is one base away. The J gene is TRBJ2-5, the V gene TRBV6-5, with 7 positions matching TRBD2. V lost 5 bases and J lost 5; bases outside the gene matches: 11. This CDR3 comprises 15 residues. Germline CDR1 MNHEY, CDR2 SVGAGI. In DNA, the CDR3 is TGTGCCAGCAGTAACACGACCGGGGGGTCGGAGACCCAGTACTTC. Translating gives CASSNTTGGSETQYF.

The rearrangement links TRBV7-9 to TRBJ1-5; D is uncertain. V was clipped by 1 base and J by 4 bases, with 5 bases between them. CDR3 length: 13 residues. Per germline, CDR1 SEHNR and CDR2 FQNEAQ (reference sequence). CDR3 residues: CASSLGLNQPQHF. In nucleotides, the CDR3 is TGTGCCAGCAGCTTAGGATTGAATCAGCCCCAGCATTTT. The whole variable domain, filled in from reference TRBV7-9 and TRBJ1-5, reads DTGVSQNPRHKITKRGQNVTFRCDPISEHNRLYWYRQTLGQGPEFLTYFQNEAQLEKSRLLSDRFSAERPKGSFSTLEIQRTEQGDSAMYLCASSLGLNQPQHFGDGTRLSIL.

This clone appeared a few times. The V and J genes are TRBV19 and TRBJ1-5, with a weak D call TRBD1 (5 bases). The CDR3 loop spans 15 amino acids. Trimming shortened V by 3 bases and J by 6 bases, and 15 bases separated the two germline ends. Germline V gene data show CDR1 as LNHDA and CDR2 as SQIVND (reference sequence). The DNA of the CDR3 is TGTGCCAGTAGTATTACGCAGGGAGAAGCTCAGCCCCAGCATTTT. It yields the protein CASSITQGEAQPQHF.

The V gene is TRBV27, the J gene TRBJ2-5; D not resolved. CDR1 and CDR2 (germline): MNHEY, SMNVEV (reference sequence). V shed 2 bases and J shed 7 bases, with 5 bases lying between them. The CDR3 loop spans 11 amino acids. CDR3 sequence: CASSLGGTQYF. CDR3 nucleotides: TGTGCCAGCAGTTTAGGTGGGACCCAGTACTTC.

The chain has TRBV7-8 and TRBJ2-3, with TRBD2 identical over 12 bases. The germline V gene encodes CDR1 SGHVS and CDR2 FQNEAQ. With 6 bases clipped from V and 6 bases from J, the junction kept 19 bases outside the gene matches. This CDR3 comprises 19 residues. In nucleotides, the CDR3 is TGTGCCAGCAGTTCTAGCTTAGTACACCTAGCGGGGGGGCTTGATACGCAGTATTTT. This gives the protein CASSSSLVHLAGGLDTQYF.

CDR3 amino acids: CASSVKPSGTEAFF. DNA of the CDR3: TGTGCCAGCAGCGTAAAACCGTCCGGCACTGAAGCTTTCTTT. The V and J genes are TRBV9 and TRBJ1-1; no firm D call. Germline V gives CDR1 SGDLS, CDR2 YYNGEE. The V end was cut by 1 base, the J end by 4 bases, with 11 bases between. The CDR3 runs to 14 residues.

As regards this clone: One end of the junction fails to match germline, which may point to a read error. The chain recombines TRBV7-8 with TRBJ2-5; D gene uncertain. CDR1 is SGHVS and CDR2 is FQNEAQ in the germline V gene. The length of the CDR3 is 11 residues. CDR3 coding DNA: TGTGCCAGCAGCTTAGGATGGGATCATAACTTC. Translated: CASSLGWDHNF. The full variable domain, completed using reference TRBV7-8 and TRBJ2-5, is GAGVSQSPRYKVAKRGQDVALRCDPISGHVSLFWYQQALGQGPEFLTYFQNEAQLDKSGLPSDRFFAERPEGSVSTLKIQRTQQEDSAVYLCASSLGWDHNFGPGTRLLVL.

This chain connects TRBV7-9 to TRBJ1-5; 10 bases align to TRBD1. V gave up 7 bases and J gave up 4 bases; unmatched junction bases: 7. Germline CDR1 SEHNR, CDR2 FQNEAQ (reference sequence). The CDR3 consists of 15 residues. CDR3 bases: TGTGCCAGCACCCTCGGACAGGGGGAGAATCAGCCCCAGCATTTT. It yields the protein CASTLGQGENQPQHF.

The chain employs TRBV4-2 and TRBJ1-2, with 11 bases identical to TRBD1. Germline trimming cut 4 bases from V and 0 bases from J; bases unmatched to any gene: 7. This CDR3 has 17 amino acids. The germline CDR1 and CDR2 sequences are LGHNA and YNFKEQ. This CDR3 reads CASSPGQGASSNYGYTF. The CDR3 coding sequence is TGTGCCAGCAGCCCAGGACAGGGGGCGAGTTCTAACTATGGCTACACCTTC.

This sequence joins TRBV4-3 and TRBJ1-1; TRBD1 matches 8 bases. The junction had 2 bases not matched to a gene; V was cut back by 5 bases and J by 0 bases. CDR3 length equals 14 residues. CDR1 is LGHNA and CDR2 is YSLEER in the germline V gene. The CDR3 nucleotides are TGCGCCAGCAGCGGGGACAGGTTGAACACTGAAGCTTTCTTT. This sequence encodes CASSGDRLNTEAFF.

This sequence joins TRBV6-5 and TRBJ1-5; D gene ambiguous. Trimming pared 0 bases from V and 2 bases from J, leaving 8 bases between. CDR3 size: 15 residues. Germline-derived CDR1 and CDR2 are MNHEY and SVGAGI. CDR3 in DNA: TGTGCCAGCAGTTACTCGCTCCTGGGCAATCAGCCCCAGCATTTT. Translating it yields CASSYSLLGNQPQHF.